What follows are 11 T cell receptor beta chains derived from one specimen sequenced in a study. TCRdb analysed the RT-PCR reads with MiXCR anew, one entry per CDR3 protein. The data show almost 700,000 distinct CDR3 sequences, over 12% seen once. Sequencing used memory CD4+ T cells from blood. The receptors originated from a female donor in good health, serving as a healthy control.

The CDR3 DNA sequence: TGTGCCAGCAGCCTAAGACAGACCCGGGCAGATACGCAGTATTTT. It is translated as CASSLRQTRADTQYF. The V and J genes are TRBV12-3 or TRBV12-4 and TRBJ2-3; D is perhaps TRBD1 (5 bases). The CDR3 spans 15 residues. The V end was cut by 6 bases, the J end by 4 bases, with 17 bases between.

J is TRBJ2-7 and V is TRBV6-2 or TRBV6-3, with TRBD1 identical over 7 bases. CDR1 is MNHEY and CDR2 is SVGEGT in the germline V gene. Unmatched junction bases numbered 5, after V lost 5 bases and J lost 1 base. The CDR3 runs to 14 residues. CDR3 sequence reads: CASSAMTGSYEQYF. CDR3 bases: TGTGCCAGCAGTGCCATGACAGGGTCCTACGAGCAGTACTTC.

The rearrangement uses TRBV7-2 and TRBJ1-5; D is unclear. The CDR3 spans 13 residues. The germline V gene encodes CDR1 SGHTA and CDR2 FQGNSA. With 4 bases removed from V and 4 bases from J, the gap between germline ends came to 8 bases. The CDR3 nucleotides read TGTGCCAGCAGCTCCACTTGGAATCAGCCCCAGCATTTT. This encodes CASSSTWNQPQHF.

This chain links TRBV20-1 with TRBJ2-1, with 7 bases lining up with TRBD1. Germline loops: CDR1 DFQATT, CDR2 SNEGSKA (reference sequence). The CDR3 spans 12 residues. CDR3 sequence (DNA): TGCAGAGCCAACAGGGGCTACAATGAGCAGTTCTTC. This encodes CRANRGYNEQFF.

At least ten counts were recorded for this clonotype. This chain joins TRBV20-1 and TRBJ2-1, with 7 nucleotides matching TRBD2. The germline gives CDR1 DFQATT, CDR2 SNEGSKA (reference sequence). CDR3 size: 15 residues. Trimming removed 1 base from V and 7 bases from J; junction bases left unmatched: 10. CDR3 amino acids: CSARGTSGTSNEQFF. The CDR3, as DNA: TGCAGTGCTAGAGGCACAAGCGGGACTTCTAATGAGCAGTTCTTC.

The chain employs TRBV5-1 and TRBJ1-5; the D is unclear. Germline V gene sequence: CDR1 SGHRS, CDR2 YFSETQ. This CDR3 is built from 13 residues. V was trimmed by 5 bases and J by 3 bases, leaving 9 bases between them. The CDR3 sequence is CASRPGPNQPQHF. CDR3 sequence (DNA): TGCGCCAGCAGACCTGGACCCAATCAGCCCCAGCATTTT.

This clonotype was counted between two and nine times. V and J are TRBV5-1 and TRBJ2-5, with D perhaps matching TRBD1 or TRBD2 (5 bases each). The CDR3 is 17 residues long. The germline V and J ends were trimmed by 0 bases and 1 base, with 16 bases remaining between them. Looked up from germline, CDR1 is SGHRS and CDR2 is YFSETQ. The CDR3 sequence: CASSLGGQGAIQETQYF. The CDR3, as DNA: TGCGCCAGCAGCTTGGGGGGTCAGGGAGCGATCCAAGAGACCCAGTACTTC.

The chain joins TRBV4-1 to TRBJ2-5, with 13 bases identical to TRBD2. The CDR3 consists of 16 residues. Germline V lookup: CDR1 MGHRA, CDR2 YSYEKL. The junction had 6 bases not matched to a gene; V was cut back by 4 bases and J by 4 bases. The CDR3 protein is CASSPTSGGLRETQYF. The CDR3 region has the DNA TGCGCCAGCAGCCCGACTAGCGGGGGGCTAAGAGAGACCCAGTACTTC.

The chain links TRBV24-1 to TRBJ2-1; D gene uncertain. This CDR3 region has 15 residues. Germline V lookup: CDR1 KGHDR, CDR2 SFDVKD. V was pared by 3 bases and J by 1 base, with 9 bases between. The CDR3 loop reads CATSDRLTSYNEQFF. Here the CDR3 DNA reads TGTGCCACCAGTGATAGGTTGACTTCCTACAATGAGCAGTTCTTC.

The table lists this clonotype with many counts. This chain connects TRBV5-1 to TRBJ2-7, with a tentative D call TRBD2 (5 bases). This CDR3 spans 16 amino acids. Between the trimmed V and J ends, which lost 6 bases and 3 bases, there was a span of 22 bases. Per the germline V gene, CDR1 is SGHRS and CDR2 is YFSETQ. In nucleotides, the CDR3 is TGCGCCAGCAACCAAGCCCCCCGGGTCGGAGGCTACGAGCAGTACTTC. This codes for CASNQAPRVGGYEQYF.

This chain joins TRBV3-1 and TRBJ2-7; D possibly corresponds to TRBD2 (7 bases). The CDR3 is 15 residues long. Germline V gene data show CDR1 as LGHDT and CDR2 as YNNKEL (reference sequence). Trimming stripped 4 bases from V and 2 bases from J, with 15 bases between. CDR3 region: CASSPGGGATYEQYF. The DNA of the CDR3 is TGTGCCAGCAGCCCGGGGGGCGGGGCTACCTACGAGCAGTACTTC.